The entry that follows covers one T cell receptor beta chain sequence. TCRdb's table, derived via immunoSEQ multiplex PCR, lists solely in-frame clones and lacks some. The sample carries 200,000 to 300,000 clones, just over 90% recorded once. This record belongs to a study of T cell responses to AZD1222 COVID-19 vaccine. Study details: The analysis combined second doses at about 4 or about 12 weeks.

CDR1 and CDR2 (germline): MDHEN, SYDVKM. The CDR3 runs to 16 residues. V shed 3 bases and J 2 bases; nucleotides not matched to a gene: 10. The clonotype comes from an adult in good health. The chain links TRBV28 to TRBJ2-7; 7 nucleotides align to TRBD1. The sequencing here drew on peripheral blood, taken on day 0 of AZD1222 vaccination. The CDR3 nucleotides read TGTGCCAGCAGTTTCCCTCGGGACAGTAATACCTACGAGCAGTACTTC. It is translated as CASSFPRDSNTYEQYF.